This T cell receptor (beta chain) comes out of a study of blood T cell repertoires in COVID-19 (dated by TCRdb to the early 2020s). About the investigation overall: The collaborator samples originated in the United States, Italy and Spain and spanned the acute and convalescent phases of COVID-19. Subjects who had been exposed to COVID-19, were actively infected with it, or had recovered from it provided the deeply sampled blood TCRbeta repertoires that made up the dataset. The samples were drawn from two sources: the first 160 participants of the ongoing ImmuneRACE study, and 1,200 or so subjects contributed by 6 global collaborators. Nearly every sample came with metadata listing a de-identified subject ID, COVID-19 status, age in years and sex. The repertoires were released in a freely available public database meant as a resource for research on the immune response to SARS-CoV-2. HLA class I and class II types, where available, came from metadata supplied by the sample provider rather than from assay-based typing. The prospective study material was composed of cDNA or gDNA derived from T cells, B-cell-depleted T cells, or PBMCs.

The collaborating institutions used their own protocols to collect whole blood in K2EDTA tubes. For TCRbeta analysis, collaborators shipped samples as frozen whole blood, isolated PBMCs, or DNA extracted from either of those sample types. Overall study results and their limits: The amount of clinical and demographic metadata varied by source and participant and was provided uncurated.

TCRbeta CDR3 regions were amplified from genomic DNA by means of the immunoSEQ Assay, a bias-controlled multiplex PCR. The study's processing was this. Within the assay, amplification of reference gene primers was used to estimate how many nucleated cells each sample contained. To quantify the absolute abundance of each unique TCRbeta CDR3 rearrangement, sequence reads were collapsed and filtered. Productive Simpson clonality was computed per sample as the square root of Simpson's diversity index over productive rearrangements. The source is immuneACCESS, and TCRdb retained only in-frame sequences with V and J called. Part of the clones is not carried over; for the studies checked, unresolved V genes explain less than half of this, and the remainder is unexplained. V, J and clone size are those of that table, while D and trimming were read from the DNA. The sample records under 200,000 clones, 88% of which are singletons. The ten biggest clones cover around 1.5% of the sample.

Counted from cysteine to phenylalanine, this CDR3 has 12 amino acids. CDR3 DNA only is kept here, 36 bases in frame from base 1. For CDR1 and CDR2, the germline V gene lists MNHEY and SVGEGT. V is pared back by 5 bases and J by 4 bases, with 9 bases lying between the germline termini. Notes on this clone: The clone's antigen remains unknown. The input lacks base qualities; no much larger clone sits a single base away.

Material: peripheral blood. The TCR originated in a man aged 18-30 years with active or convalescent COVID-19. This sequence uses TRBV6-2 or TRBV6-3 and TRBJ2-7, with no confident D gene call. The CDR3 in this case is CASSKTLYEQYF. The sequenced DNA: TGTGCCAGCAGTAAGACACTTTACGAGCAGTACTTC.